A selection of T cell receptor beta chains follows, all from one sample in a study of response to subunit inactivated influenza vaccine. TCRdb independently ran MiXCR on the RT-PCR reads; one entry per CDR3 protein. The sample lists 500,000 or so distinct CDR3 sequences; approximately 11% were seen once. Sequencing was performed on PBMCs from blood, taken roughly 45 days after vaccination. These receptors came from a man in his forties or fifties who received an inactivated influenza vaccine. CDR3s include the opening cysteine and the closing phenylalanine or tryptophan. The D gene is left open where the match is weak. Size tells how often a clone was seen (once, few, many) or the class of an expanded clone, and some rows leave it out.

CDR3 length: 16; clone size: NA; J gene: TRBJ2-1; V gene: TRBV3-1; D gene: TRBD2; CDR3 DNA: TGTGCCAGCAGCCCATATAGCGGGGGGGCCTACAATGAGCAGTTCTTC; CDR3 protein: CASSPYSGGAYNEQFF
CDR3 length: 18; clone size: NA; J gene: TRBJ2-5; V gene: TRBV10-3; D gene: TRBD2; CDR3 DNA: TGTGCCATCAGTGAGATGAGAGGGACTAGCGGGTCCCAAGAGACCCAGTACTTC; CDR3 protein: CAISEMRGTSGSQETQYF
CDR3 length: 14; clone size: many; J gene: TRBJ1-6; V gene: TRBV6-1; D gene: TRBD1; CDR3 DNA: TGTGCCAGCAGGCCGGGACAGACAAGTTCACCCCTCCACTTT; CDR3 protein: CASRPGQTSSPLHF
CDR3 length: 13; clone size: many; J gene: TRBJ2-7; V gene: TRBV6-5; D gene: NA; CDR3 DNA: TGTGCCAGCAGTTACAGTGACTCCTACGAGCAGTACTTC; CDR3 protein: CASSYSDSYEQYF
CDR3 length: 14; clone size: many; J gene: TRBJ1-2; V gene: TRBV7-9; D gene: TRBD1; CDR3 DNA: TGTGCCAGCAGCTCCTCCGGGACAGGTTTTGGCTACACCTTC; CDR3 protein: CASSSSGTGFGYTF
CDR3 length: 15; clone size: NA; J gene: TRBJ2-2; V gene: TRBV29-1; D gene: NA; CDR3 DNA: TGCAGCGTTGACGTAAAGGGGCTCGGGACCGGGGAGCTGTTTTTT; CDR3 protein: CSVDVKGLGTGELFF
CDR3 length: 15; clone size: NA; J gene: TRBJ2-1; V gene: TRBV12-3/TRBV12-4; D gene: TRBD1; CDR3 DNA: TGTGCCAGCAGTGCCGGGACAGGGGGCCTCAATGAGCAGTTCTTC; CDR3 protein: CASSAGTGGLNEQFF
CDR3 length: 12; clone size: NA; J gene: TRBJ2-7; V gene: TRBV20-1; D gene: NA; CDR3 DNA: TGCAGTGCTCTAAGGGGGAGATTCGAGCAGTACTTC; CDR3 protein: CSALRGRFEQYF
CDR3 length: 14; clone size: few; J gene: TRBJ2-7; V gene: TRBV7-2; D gene: TRBD1; CDR3 DNA: TGTGCCAGCAGCTTATTTGACAGGGAAGAAGAGCAGTACTTC; CDR3 protein: CASSLFDREEEQYF
CDR3 length: 16; clone size: NA; J gene: TRBJ2-7; V gene: TRBV5-1; D gene: TRBD1; CDR3 DNA: TGCGCCAGCAGCTTGGCCGGCACAGGGGCCTCCTACGAGCAGTACTTC; CDR3 protein: CASSLAGTGASYEQYF
CDR3 length: 15; clone size: many; J gene: TRBJ2-7; V gene: TRBV20-1; D gene: TRBD2; CDR3 DNA: TGCAGTGCTAGAGTGGCGCTAGCGGGAGGGAACGAGCAGTACTTC; CDR3 protein: CSARVALAGGNEQYF
CDR3 length: 14; clone size: few; J gene: TRBJ1-6; V gene: TRBV5-1; D gene: NA; CDR3 DNA: TGCGCCAGCAGCTTGGCTCAGGGTGGTTCACCCCTCCACTTT; CDR3 protein: CASSLAQGGSPLHF
CDR3 length: 13; clone size: NA; J gene: TRBJ1-6; V gene: TRBV4-3; D gene: NA; CDR3 DNA: TGCGCCAGCAGCGACAGGAGTAATTCACCCCTCCACTTT; CDR3 protein: CASSDRSNSPLHF
CDR3 length: 13; clone size: few; J gene: TRBJ2-7; V gene: TRBV5-5; D gene: NA; CDR3 DNA: TGTGCCAGCAGTTGGGGTCACACCTACGAGCAGTACTTC; CDR3 protein: CASSWGHTYEQYF
CDR3 length: 16; clone size: NA; J gene: TRBJ2-7; V gene: TRBV4-1; D gene: TRBD2; CDR3 DNA: TGCGCCAGCAGCCCAACTAGCGGGGGACAATCCTACGAGCAGTACTTC; CDR3 protein: CASSPTSGGQSYEQYF
CDR3 length: 16; clone size: NA; J gene: TRBJ2-1; V gene: TRBV10-2; D gene: NA; CDR3 DNA: TGCGCCAGCAGTGAGACCTTAGGACAGCTTTACAATGAGCAGTTCTTC; CDR3 protein: CASSETLGQLYNEQFF
CDR3 length: 15; clone size: NA; J gene: TRBJ2-2; V gene: TRBV11-2; D gene: NA; CDR3 DNA: TGTGCCAGCAGCTTAGGAAGGCCCCTGAGGCGGGAGCTGTTTTTT; CDR3 protein: CASSLGRPLRRELFF
CDR3 length: 14; clone size: few; J gene: TRBJ2-1; V gene: TRBV6-2/TRBV6-3; D gene: TRBD1; CDR3 DNA: TGTGCCAGCAGTTACAGGGACAGCAACAATGAGCAGTTCTTC; CDR3 protein: CASSYRDSNNEQFF
CDR3 length: 15; clone size: few; J gene: TRBJ2-7; V gene: TRBV7-9; D gene: NA; CDR3 DNA: TGTGCCAGCAGCCCGTCGGGACCCCGGTCCTACGAGCAGTACTTC; CDR3 protein: CASSPSGPRSYEQYF
CDR3 length: 16; clone size: few; J gene: TRBJ1-5; V gene: TRBV18; D gene: TRBD1; CDR3 DNA: TGTGCCAGCTCACCACCGGGACAGGGCTGGGGTCAGCCCCAGCATTTT; CDR3 protein: CASSPPGQGWGQPQHF
CDR3 length: 18; clone size: NA; J gene: TRBJ2-1; V gene: TRBV12-3/TRBV12-4; D gene: TRBD2; CDR3 DNA: TGTGCCAGCAGCTTTATTGGATATTCTAGCGGGGGAAACAATGAGCAGTTCTTC; CDR3 protein: CASSFIGYSSGGNNEQFF
CDR3 length: 13; clone size: NA; J gene: TRBJ2-2; V gene: TRBV29-1; D gene: TRBD1; CDR3 DNA: TGCAGCGTTAGACAGGGGAACACCGGGGAGCTGTTTTTT; CDR3 protein: CSVRQGNTGELFF
CDR3 length: 14; clone size: NA; J gene: TRBJ2-5; V gene: TRBV2; D gene: NA; CDR3 DNA: TGTGCCAGCAGTGGAGACTACCTACAAGAGACCCAGTACTTC; CDR3 protein: CASSGDYLQETQYF
CDR3 length: 16; clone size: many; J gene: TRBJ2-4; V gene: TRBV4-3; D gene: TRBD1; CDR3 DNA: TGCGCCAGCAGCCATGAAAGAGGACAGGTCACGGACATTCAGTACTTC; CDR3 protein: CASSHERGQVTDIQYF
CDR3 length: 12; clone size: many; J gene: TRBJ1-5; V gene: TRBV20-1; D gene: NA; CDR3 DNA: TGCAGTGCTAGCAGGGGCAATCAGCCCCAGCATTTT; CDR3 protein: CSASRGNQPQHF
CDR3 length: 16; clone size: few; J gene: TRBJ1-3; V gene: TRBV5-1; D gene: TRBD1; CDR3 DNA: TGCGCCAGCAGCTTGGTCCCAGGGGGAGCTGGAAACACCATATATTTT; CDR3 protein: CASSLVPGGAGNTIYF
CDR3 length: 15; clone size: few; J gene: TRBJ2-5; V gene: TRBV20-1; D gene: NA; CDR3 DNA: TGCAGTGCTAGAGATCTCAGCATGGGGTCAGAGACCCAGTACTTC; CDR3 protein: CSARDLSMGSETQYF
CDR3 length: 13; clone size: few; J gene: TRBJ1-1; V gene: TRBV12-3/TRBV12-4; D gene: NA; CDR3 DNA: TGTGCCAGCCAATTCTCCCCGTACACTGAAGCTTTCTTT; CDR3 protein: CASQFSPYTEAFF
CDR3 length: 13; clone size: few; J gene: TRBJ2-7; V gene: TRBV7-8; D gene: NA; CDR3 DNA: TGTGCCAGCAGCTTCTACACCTACTACGAGCAGTACTTC; CDR3 protein: CASSFYTYYEQYF
CDR3 length: 15; clone size: many; J gene: TRBJ2-7; V gene: TRBV4-2; D gene: TRBD1; CDR3 DNA: TGTGCCAGCAGCCAAGCGGGACAGGGTAACTACGAGCAGTACTTC; CDR3 protein: CASSQAGQGNYEQYF
CDR3 length: 16; clone size: few; J gene: TRBJ2-7; V gene: TRBV14; D gene: NA; CDR3 DNA: TGTGCCAGCAGCCAAGAGTTTGAACAGGCCTCCTACGAGCAGTACTTC; CDR3 protein: CASSQEFEQASYEQYF
CDR3 length: 15; clone size: NA; J gene: TRBJ2-1; V gene: TRBV7-6; D gene: TRBD1; CDR3 DNA: TGTGCCAGCAGCTGGACAGGGGCGGACTACAATGAGCAGTTCTTC; CDR3 protein: CASSWTGADYNEQFF
CDR3 length: 14; clone size: many; J gene: TRBJ2-1; V gene: TRBV5-1; D gene: TRBD2; CDR3 DNA: TGCGCCAGCAGCTTTCCGGGAGGTGAAAATGAGCAGTTCTTC; CDR3 protein: CASSFPGGENEQFF
CDR3 length: 18; clone size: few; J gene: TRBJ2-1; V gene: TRBV9; D gene: NA; CDR3 DNA: TGTGCCAGCAGCGTAGGGGCTAAAACTGGGGGCTCCTACAATGAGCAGTTCTTC; CDR3 protein: CASSVGAKTGGSYNEQFF
CDR3 length: 17; clone size: NA; J gene: TRBJ2-5; V gene: TRBV10-3; D gene: TRBD2; CDR3 DNA: TGTGCCATCAGCCGCGGGGGAGGCAGGGTTTACCAAGAGACCCAGTACTTC; CDR3 protein: CAISRGGGRVYQETQYF
CDR3 length: 15; clone size: NA; J gene: TRBJ2-3; V gene: TRBV24-1; D gene: NA; CDR3 DNA: TGTGCCACCAGTGACCCTAAGCGGGGCACAGATACGCAGTATTTT; CDR3 protein: CATSDPKRGTDTQYF
CDR3 length: 16; clone size: few; J gene: TRBJ1-1; V gene: TRBV7-8; D gene: NA; CDR3 DNA: TGTGCCAGCAGCTCACTGGGCTTACAGAGGAACACTGAAGCTTTCTTT; CDR3 protein: CASSSLGLQRNTEAFF
CDR3 length: 14; clone size: many; J gene: TRBJ2-1; V gene: TRBV29-1; D gene: TRBD1; CDR3 DNA: TGCAGCGTGTCCCGGGACAGCTCCTACAATGAGCAGTTCTTC; CDR3 protein: CSVSRDSSYNEQFF
CDR3 length: 15; clone size: few; J gene: TRBJ1-1; V gene: TRBV4-3; D gene: NA; CDR3 DNA: TGCGCCAGCAGCCGCGGAGGACTGTTGAACACTGAAGCTTTCTTT; CDR3 protein: CASSRGGLLNTEAFF
CDR3 length: 14; clone size: many; J gene: TRBJ2-1; V gene: TRBV24-1; D gene: NA; CDR3 DNA: TGTGCCACCAGTGAAGGGCCAGGCTACAATGAGCAGTTCTTC; CDR3 protein: CATSEGPGYNEQFF
CDR3 length: 13; clone size: many; J gene: TRBJ2-1; V gene: TRBV11-2; D gene: NA; CDR3 DNA: TGTGCCAGCAGCTTAGAACAGTTCAATGAGCAGTTCTTC; CDR3 protein: CASSLEQFNEQFF
CDR3 length: 14; clone size: NA; J gene: TRBJ2-1; V gene: TRBV7-2; D gene: TRBD2; CDR3 DNA: TGTGCCAGCAGCTTGTCTAGCGGAGTCAATGAGCAGTTCTTC; CDR3 protein: CASSLSSGVNEQFF
CDR3 length: 14; clone size: few; J gene: TRBJ2-7; V gene: TRBV4-3; D gene: NA; CDR3 DNA: TGCGCCAGCAGCCAAATTATAGGGGCATCCGAGCAGTACTTC; CDR3 protein: CASSQIIGASEQYF
CDR3 length: 16; clone size: many; J gene: TRBJ2-1; V gene: TRBV29-1; D gene: NA; CDR3 DNA: TGCAGCGTTCCCGAGGCCGGGGGCGTCACCTACAATGAGCAGTTCTTC; CDR3 protein: CSVPEAGGVTYNEQFF
CDR3 length: 16; clone size: many; J gene: TRBJ2-5; V gene: TRBV15; D gene: NA; CDR3 DNA: TGTGCCACCAGCAGAGATCAAGGGGTCGGGGAAGCGACCCAGTACTTC; CDR3 protein: CATSRDQGVGEATQYF
CDR3 length: 16; clone size: many; J gene: TRBJ2-5; V gene: TRBV12-3/TRBV12-4; D gene: TRBD2; CDR3 DNA: TGTGCCAGCAGTTTTTTGGCCGGGGGGGCCGGAGAGACCCAGTACTTC; CDR3 protein: CASSFLAGGAGETQYF
CDR3 length: 15; clone size: many; J gene: TRBJ1-5; V gene: TRBV12-3/TRBV12-4; D gene: TRBD1; CDR3 DNA: TGTGCCAGCAGCCTGACAGGGGGTTTCAATCAGCCCCAGCATTTT; CDR3 protein: CASSLTGGFNQPQHF
CDR3 length: 15; clone size: NA; J gene: TRBJ1-1; V gene: TRBV5-1; D gene: TRBD1; CDR3 DNA: TGCGCCAGCAGTCATGGACAGGGGAGGAACACTGAAGCTTTCTTT; CDR3 protein: CASSHGQGRNTEAFF
CDR3 length: 15; clone size: many; J gene: TRBJ2-7; V gene: TRBV4-3; D gene: TRBD2; CDR3 DNA: TGCGCCAGCAGCCAAGATCTTCTAGCGGGCTACGAGCAGTACTTC; CDR3 protein: CASSQDLLAGYEQYF
CDR3 length: 14; clone size: NA; J gene: TRBJ2-2; V gene: TRBV24-1; D gene: NA; CDR3 DNA: TGTGCCACCACCTCTGGGGGGACACCCGGGGAGCTGTTTTTT; CDR3 protein: CATTSGGTPGELFF
CDR3 length: 13; clone size: many; J gene: TRBJ2-7; V gene: TRBV7-2; D gene: NA; CDR3 DNA: TGTGCCAGCAGCTTAGAAGGCGGGTACGAGCAGTACTTC; CDR3 protein: CASSLEGGYEQYF
CDR3 length: 17; clone size: many; J gene: TRBJ2-3; V gene: TRBV7-2; D gene: TRBD2; CDR3 DNA: TGTGCCAGCAGCTTACTAGCGGGGGGGCCTAGCACAGATACGCAGTATTTT; CDR3 protein: CASSLLAGGPSTDTQYF
CDR3 length: 13; clone size: many; J gene: TRBJ1-5; V gene: TRBV20-1; D gene: TRBD1; CDR3 DNA: TGCAGTGCCGGGACAGGGGGGAATCAGCCCCAGCATTTT; CDR3 protein: CSAGTGGNQPQHF
CDR3 length: 11; clone size: few; J gene: TRBJ2-1; V gene: TRBV20-1; D gene: TRBD2; CDR3 DNA: TGCAGTGCTCGGAGCGGGAGTGGGCAGTTCTTC; CDR3 protein: CSARSGSGQFF
CDR3 length: 16; clone size: NA; J gene: TRBJ2-3; V gene: TRBV7-6; D gene: TRBD2; CDR3 DNA: TGTGCCAGCAGCTTAGGCTCAGCGGGGGCCACAGATACGCAGTATTTT; CDR3 protein: CASSLGSAGATDTQYF